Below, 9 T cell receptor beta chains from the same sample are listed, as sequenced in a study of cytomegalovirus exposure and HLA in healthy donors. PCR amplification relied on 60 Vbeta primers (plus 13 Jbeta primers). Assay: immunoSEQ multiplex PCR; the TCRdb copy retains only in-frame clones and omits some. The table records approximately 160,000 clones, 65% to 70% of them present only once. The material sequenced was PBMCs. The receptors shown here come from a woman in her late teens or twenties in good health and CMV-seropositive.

CDR3 in amino acids: CASSRELGLAKNIQYF. The CDR3 DNA reads as TGTGCCAGCAGCCGAGAATTGGGACTAGCCAAAAACATTCAGTACTTC. The chain employs TRBV4-2 and TRBJ2-4, with D maybe TRBD2 (6 bases). CDR1 is LGHNA, CDR2 YNFKEQ, per germline. CDR3 size: 16 residues. V gave up 4 bases and J gave up 0 bases, with 13 bases separating them.

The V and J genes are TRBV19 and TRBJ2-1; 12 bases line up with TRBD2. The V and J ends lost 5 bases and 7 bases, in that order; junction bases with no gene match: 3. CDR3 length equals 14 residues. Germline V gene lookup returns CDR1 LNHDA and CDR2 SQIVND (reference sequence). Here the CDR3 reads CASSEGLAGNEQFF. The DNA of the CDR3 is TGTGCCAGTAGTGAGGGACTAGCGGGTAATGAGCAGTTCTTC.

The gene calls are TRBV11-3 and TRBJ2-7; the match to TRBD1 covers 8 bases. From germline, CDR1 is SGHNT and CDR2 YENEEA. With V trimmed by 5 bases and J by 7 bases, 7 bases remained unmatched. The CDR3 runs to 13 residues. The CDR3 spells CASSVRGLGEQYF. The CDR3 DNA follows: TGTGCCAGCAGCGTCAGGGGGCTGGGGGAGCAGTACTTC.

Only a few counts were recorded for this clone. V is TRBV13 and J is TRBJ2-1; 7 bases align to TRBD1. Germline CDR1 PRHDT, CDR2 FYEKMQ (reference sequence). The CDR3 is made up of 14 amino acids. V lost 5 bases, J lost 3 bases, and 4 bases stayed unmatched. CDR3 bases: TGTGCCAGCAGCGCCCGGGACAGCTACAATGAGCAGTTCTTC. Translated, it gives CASSARDSYNEQFF.

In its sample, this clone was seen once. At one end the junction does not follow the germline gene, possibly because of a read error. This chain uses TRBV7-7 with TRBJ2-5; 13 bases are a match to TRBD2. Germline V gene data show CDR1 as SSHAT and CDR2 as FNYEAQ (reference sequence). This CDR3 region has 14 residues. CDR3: CASSGPGLAGLQYF. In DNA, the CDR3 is TGTGCTAGCAGCGGCCCGGGACTAGCGGGATTGCAGTACTTC. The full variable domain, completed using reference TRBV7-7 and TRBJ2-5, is GAGVSQSPRYKVTKRGQDVTLRCDPISSHATLYWYQQALGQGPEFLTYFNYEAQPDKSGLPSDRFSAERPEGSISTLTIQRTEQRDSAMYRCASSGPGLAGLQYFGPGTRLLVL.

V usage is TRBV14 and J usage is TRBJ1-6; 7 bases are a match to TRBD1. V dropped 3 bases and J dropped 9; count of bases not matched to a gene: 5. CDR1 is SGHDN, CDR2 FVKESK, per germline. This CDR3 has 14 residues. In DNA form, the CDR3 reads TGTGCCAGCAGCCACCAGGGGGGCGCTTCACCCCTCCACTTT. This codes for CASSHQGGASPLHF.

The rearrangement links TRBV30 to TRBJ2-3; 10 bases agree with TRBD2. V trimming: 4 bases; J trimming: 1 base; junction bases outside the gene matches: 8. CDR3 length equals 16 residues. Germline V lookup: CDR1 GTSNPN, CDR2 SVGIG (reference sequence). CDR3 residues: CAWKGGLAGGTDTQYF. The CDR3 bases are TGTGCCTGGAAGGGAGGGCTAGCGGGGGGCACAGATACGCAGTATTTT. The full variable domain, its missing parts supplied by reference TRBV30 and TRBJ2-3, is SQTIHQWPATLVQPVGSPLSLECTVEGTSNPNLYWYRQAAGRGLQLLFYSVGIGQISSEVPQNLSASRPQDRQFILSSKKLLLSDSGFYLCAWKGGLAGGTDTQYFGPGTRLTVL.

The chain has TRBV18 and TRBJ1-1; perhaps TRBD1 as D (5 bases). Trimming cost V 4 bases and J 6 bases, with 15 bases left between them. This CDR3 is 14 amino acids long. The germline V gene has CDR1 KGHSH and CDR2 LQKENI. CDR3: CASSLGEGFAEAFF. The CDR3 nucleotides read TGTGCCAGCTCACTGGGGGAGGGGTTCGCTGAAGCTTTCTTT.

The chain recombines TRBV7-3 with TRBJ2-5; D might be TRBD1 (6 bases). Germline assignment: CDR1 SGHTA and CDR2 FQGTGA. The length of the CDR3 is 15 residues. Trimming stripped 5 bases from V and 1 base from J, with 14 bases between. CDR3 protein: CASSPRRTAQETQYF. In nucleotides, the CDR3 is TGTGCCAGCAGCCCGAGGCGGACAGCCCAAGAGACCCAGTACTTC.